This TCR beta chain appears in the sequencing data of a study of cytomegalovirus exposure and HLA in healthy donors. As concerns this clone: Its antigen is still unknown. This sample includes further DNA sequences coding for the same CDR3.

Overall study results and limits: It was approximately 170 TCR beta chains that were listed as cytomegalovirus-associated. Prediction of most subjects' HLA-A and HLA-B alleles by TCR beta sequences was reportedly accurate. Most CMV-associated TCR beta chains appeared HLA-restricted in a later analysis. Follow-up analysis seemed to connect common viral pathogens with several of the most significant clusters identified.

The CDR3 spans 17 residues. Germline values: CDR1 SGHTA, CDR2 FQGNSA. Germline trimming cut 5 bases from V and 4 bases from J; bases unmatched to any gene: 7. The PCR used 60 Vbeta and 13 Jbeta primers. The method was immunoSEQ multiplex PCR; TCRdb's version includes in-frame clones alone and lacks a portion of them. The sample shows about 43,000 clones, around 85% of them seen only once. This TCR was sampled from a middle-aged man in good health and CMV-seronegative. Material for sequencing was PBMCs. V gene TRBV7-2 combines with J gene TRBJ2-2; 13 bases agree with TRBD2. CDR3 nucleotide sequence: TGTGCCAGCAGCCCACTAGCGGGAGGGCCGGGCACCGGGGAGCTGTTTTTT. As protein: CASSPLAGGPGTGELFF.